The 18 T cell receptor beta chains reported below all come from one sample, sequenced in a study of T cell responses to AZD1222 COVID-19 vaccine. Some clones are missing from TCRdb's copy, which holds only in-frame ones; the method was immunoSEQ multiplex PCR. This sample has around 160,000 clones; about 90% occur once, and the top ten carry more than 5.5%. The specimen comprised peripheral blood, sampled on day 0 of AZD1222 vaccination. The origin of the receptors is an adult in good health.

This chain joins TRBV28 and TRBJ1-1; TRBD1 might be the D (5 bases). The CDR3 covers 15 residues. Trimming pared 7 bases from V and 3 bases from J, leaving 18 bases between. Looked up from germline, CDR1 is MDHEN and CDR2 is SYDVKM. DNA for the CDR3: TGTGCCAGCACCGACTGGGGGGGAAAGGACACTGAAGCTTTCTTT. Translation gives CASTDWGGKDTEAFF.

The rearrangement uses TRBV19 and TRBJ1-2; D is unresolved. The V and J ends lost 7 bases and 2 bases respectively, with 14 bases between them. This CDR3 region has 14 residues. Germline V gene data show CDR1 as LNHDA and CDR2 as SQIVND (reference sequence). The CDR3 here is CASIAGLGNYGYTF. CDR3 nucleotides: TGTGCCAGTATCGCGGGTCTGGGCAACTATGGCTACACCTTC.

The rearrangement uses TRBV19 and TRBJ1-1, with 7 bases matching TRBD1. Trimming removed 6 bases from V and 0 bases from J; junction bases left unmatched: 7. The length of the CDR3 is 15 residues. CDR1 LNHDA and CDR2 SQIVND come from the germline V gene (reference sequence). CDR3 DNA: TGTGCCAGTAGCTCACCGACAGGGATGAACACTGAAGCTTTCTTT. The encoded protein is CASSSPTGMNTEAFF.

This clone was observed once. The chain links TRBV7-2 to TRBJ2-7; D gene ambiguous. CDR3 size: 14 residues. Trimming shortened V by 1 base and J by 1 base, and 8 bases separated the two germline ends. Germline lookup yields CDR1 SGHTA and CDR2 FQGNSA. As DNA, the CDR3 is TGTGCCAGCAGCTTAGGACTTGTGTCCTACGAGCAGTACTTC. Translated, it gives CASSLGLVSYEQYF.

J is TRBJ1-1 and V is TRBV28; the D is unclear. With 2 bases removed from V and 4 bases from J, the gap between germline ends came to 8 bases. Germline lookup yields CDR1 MDHEN and CDR2 SYDVKM. The CDR3 covers 13 residues. CDR3 protein: CASSLGTVTEAFF. CDR3 nucleotides: TGTGCCAGCAGTTTAGGAACGGTCACTGAAGCTTTCTTT.

The gene calls are TRBV3-1 (or the pseudogene TRBV3-2) and TRBJ1-1; 7 bases are a match to TRBD1. With 1 base clipped from V and 3 bases from J, the junction kept 8 bases outside the gene matches. Germline CDR1 and CDR2: LGHDT and YNNKEL (reference sequence). The CDR3 sequence is 16 residues long. CDR3 sequence (DNA): TGTGCCAGCAGCCAAGTCAGGGGGAGAGGGGACACTGAAGCTTTCTTT. This codes for CASSQVRGRGDTEAFF.

The genes are TRBV6-5 and TRBJ1-1, with TRBD1 identical over 8 bases. CDR3 length: 14 residues. Germline assignment: CDR1 MNHEY and CDR2 SVGAGI. The ends lost 6 bases at V and 6 bases at J; junction bases unmatched: 9. Written as DNA, the CDR3 is TGTGCCAGCAGACCGACAGGGGTCGGGTCTGAAGCTTTCTTT. The encoded protein is CASRPTGVGSEAFF.

The V gene is TRBV9, the J gene TRBJ2-6; D is unclear. Germline-derived CDR1 and CDR2 are SGDLS and YYNGEE. Trimming removed 3 bases from V and 2 bases from J, with 9 bases in between. The CDR3 has 15 amino acids. CDR3 bases: TGTGCCAGCAGCGCCCATGGGGCTGGGGCCAACGTCCTGACTTTC. It encodes CASSAHGAGANVLTF.

The genes are TRBV28 and TRBJ1-1; no clear D gene. V was cut by 1 base and J by 6 bases, with 6 bases left in between. This CDR3 region has 12 residues. Germline loops: CDR1 MDHEN, CDR2 SYDVKM. The CDR3 here is CASSLLPAEAFF. The CDR3 DNA reads TGTGCCAGCAGTTTATTGCCCGCTGAAGCTTTCTTT.

The chain links TRBV7-9 to TRBJ1-1; D is undetermined. The CDR3 runs 13 residues. The V end was cut by 3 bases, the J end by 1 base, with 6 bases between. The germline V gene encodes CDR1 SEHNR and CDR2 FQNEAQ (reference sequence). CDR3 nucleotide sequence: TGTGCCAGCAGCTTCGGCTCGAACACTGAAGCTTTCTTT. Encoded protein: CASSFGSNTEAFF.

This rearrangement joins TRBV6-1 to TRBJ1-2; a possible D gene is TRBD1 (5 bases). The CDR3 is 15 residues long. Trimming took off 2 bases at V and 8 bases at J, with 18 bases between the two ends. Germline V gene data show CDR1 as MNHNS and CDR2 as SASEGT. DNA of the CDR3: TGTGCCAGCAGTGAAATGGACAAGGGGTATTACGGCTACACCTTC. Residues: CASSEMDKGYYGYTF.

The V and J genes are TRBV24-1 and TRBJ2-1, with a possible D match to TRBD1 (7 bases). This CDR3 comprises 14 residues. Germline CDR1 is KGHDR and CDR2 is SFDVKD. Trimming pared 10 bases from V and 7 bases from J, leaving 19 bases between. The CDR3 nucleotides read TGTGCCACTAATCAGGGCAGGGGGGAGAATGAGCAGTTCTTC. It translates to CATNQGRGENEQFF.

The genes are TRBV28 and TRBJ1-1; tentative D call: TRBD1 (6 bases). V was shortened by 2 bases and J by 1 base, with 8 bases between the two germline ends. The CDR3 totals 14 residues. CDR1 MDHEN and CDR2 SYDVKM come from the germline V gene. The CDR3 is CASSLKQGNTEAFF. The CDR3 coding sequence is TGTGCCAGCAGTTTAAAACAGGGGAACACTGAAGCTTTCTTT.

The chain couples TRBV28 to TRBJ1-1; TRBD1 aligns across 8 bases. This CDR3 is 15 amino acids long. Per germline, CDR1 MDHEN and CDR2 SYDVKM. V dropped 5 bases and J dropped 10; count of bases not matched to a gene: 15. The DNA of the CDR3 is TGTGCCAGCAGTCGCCTTCAGGGGGCGCGCGTCCGAGCTTTCTTT. This gives the protein CASSRLQGARVRAFF.

J is TRBJ1-3 and V is TRBV4-3; TRBD1 agrees at 9 bases. Germline lookup yields CDR1 LGHNA and CDR2 YSLEER. The CDR3 loop spans 18 amino acids. J lost 0 bases, V lost 0 bases, and 6 bases had no gene match. The CDR3 nucleotides are TGCGCCAGCAGCCAAGATCCCGGGACAGGGAACTCTGGAAACACCATATATTTT. Translating gives CASSQDPGTGNSGNTIYF.

V is TRBV15 and J is TRBJ2-7; weak D call: TRBD1 (6 bases). V lost 6 bases, J lost 0 bases, and 15 bases lay in between. The CDR3 contains 15 residues. The V gene's germline CDR1 is LNHNV and CDR2 YYDKDF (reference sequence). The CDR3 DNA reads TGTGCCACCAGTACCACAGGGATAGGCTCCTACGAGCAGTACTTC. Protein sequence: CATSTTGIGSYEQYF.

In nucleotides, the CDR3 is TGTGCCAGCAGCCTCAGGGTTTACACTGAAGCTTTCTTT. The encoded protein is CASSLRVYTEAFF. The rearrangement uses TRBV7-3 and TRBJ1-1; D perhaps matches TRBD1 (5 bases). The CDR3 runs 13 residues. With 5 bases removed from V and 3 bases from J, the gap between germline ends came to 10 bases. CDR1 is SGHTA, CDR2 FQGTGA, per germline.

The gene calls are TRBV11-2 and TRBJ1-1, with 11 bases lining up with TRBD1. V gave up 2 bases and J gave up 5 bases; unmatched junction bases: 13. This CDR3 region has 18 residues. CDR1 and CDR2 from the germline V gene are SGHAT and FQNNGV. The CDR3 is CASSLPKDRGPGGTEAFF. In DNA, the CDR3 is TGTGCCAGCAGCTTACCCAAGGACAGGGGGCCCGGGGGGACTGAAGCTTTCTTT.